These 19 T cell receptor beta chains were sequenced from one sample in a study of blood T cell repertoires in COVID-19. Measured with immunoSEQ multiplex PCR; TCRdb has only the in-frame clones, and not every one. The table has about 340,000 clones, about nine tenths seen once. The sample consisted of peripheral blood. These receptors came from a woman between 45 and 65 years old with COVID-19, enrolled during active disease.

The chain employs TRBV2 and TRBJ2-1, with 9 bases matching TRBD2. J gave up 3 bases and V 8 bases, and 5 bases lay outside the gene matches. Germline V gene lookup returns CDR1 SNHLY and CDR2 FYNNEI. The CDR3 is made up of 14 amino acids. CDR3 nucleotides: TGTGCCAGCCAACTAGCGGGCCGCTACAATGAGCAGTTCTTC. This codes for CASQLAGRYNEQFF.

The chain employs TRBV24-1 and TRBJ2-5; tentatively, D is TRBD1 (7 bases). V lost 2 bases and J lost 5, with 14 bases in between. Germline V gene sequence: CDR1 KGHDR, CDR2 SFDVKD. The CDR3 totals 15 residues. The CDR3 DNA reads TGTGCCACCAGTGATTACTCGACAGGGAGGGAGACCCAGTACTTC. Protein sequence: CATSDYSTGRETQYF.

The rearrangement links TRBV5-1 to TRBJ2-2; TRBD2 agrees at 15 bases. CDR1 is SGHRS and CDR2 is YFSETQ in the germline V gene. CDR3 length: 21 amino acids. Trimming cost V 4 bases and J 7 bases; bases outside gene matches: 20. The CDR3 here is CASSRLPLGQGLAGGSGELFF. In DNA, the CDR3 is TGCGCCAGCAGCCGACTTCCACTCGGGCAAGGACTAGCGGGAGGGAGCGGGGAGCTGTTTTTT.

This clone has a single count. Here the CDR3 DNA reads TGTGCCAGCAGCCAGAGTGGTGCGGGATTCCTTTCAGATACGCAGTATTTT. Protein: CASSQSGAGFLSDTQYF. The chain employs TRBV3-1 (or the pseudogene TRBV3-2) and TRBJ2-3; maybe TRBD2 (6 bases). The CDR3 runs 17 residues. Trimming removed 3 bases at V and 4 bases at J, with 20 bases between. Germline assignment: CDR1 LGHDT and CDR2 YNNKEL (reference sequence).

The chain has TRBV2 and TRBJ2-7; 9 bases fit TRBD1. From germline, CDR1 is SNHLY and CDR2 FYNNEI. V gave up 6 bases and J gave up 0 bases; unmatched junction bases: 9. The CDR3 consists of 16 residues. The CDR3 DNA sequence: TGTGCCAGCAGCCTACAGGGGGCTCTGAGCTCCTACGAGCAGTACTTC. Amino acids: CASSLQGALSSYEQYF.

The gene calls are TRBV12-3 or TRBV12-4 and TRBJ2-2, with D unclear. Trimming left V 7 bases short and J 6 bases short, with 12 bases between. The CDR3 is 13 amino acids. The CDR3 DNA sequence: TGTGCCAGCACCCCTCCGTTTCCCGGGGAGCTGTTTTTT. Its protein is CASTPPFPGELFF.

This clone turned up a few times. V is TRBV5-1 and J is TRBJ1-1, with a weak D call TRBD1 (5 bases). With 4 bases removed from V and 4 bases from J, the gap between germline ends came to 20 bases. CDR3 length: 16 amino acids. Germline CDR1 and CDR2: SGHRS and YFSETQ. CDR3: CASSPRGREGSTEAFF. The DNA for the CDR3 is TGCGCCAGCAGCCCACGAGGAAGGGAGGGGAGCACTGAAGCTTTCTTT.

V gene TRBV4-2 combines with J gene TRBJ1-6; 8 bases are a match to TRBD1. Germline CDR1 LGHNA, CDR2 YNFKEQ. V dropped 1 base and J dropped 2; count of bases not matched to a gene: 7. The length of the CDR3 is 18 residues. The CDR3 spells CASSQASAGGTYNSPLHF. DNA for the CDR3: TGTGCCAGCAGCCAAGCAAGTGCAGGGGGCACCTATAATTCACCCCTCCACTTT.

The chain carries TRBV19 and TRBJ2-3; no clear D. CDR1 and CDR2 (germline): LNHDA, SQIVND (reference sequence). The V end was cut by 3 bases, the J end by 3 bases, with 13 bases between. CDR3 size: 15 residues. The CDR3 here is CASSISRLGTDTQYF. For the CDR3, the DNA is TGTGCCAGTAGTATCTCCAGGCTTGGTACAGATACGCAGTATTTT.

The CDR3 DNA is TGTGCCAGCAGTTCACTCTACAATGAGCAGTTCTTC. Translation gives CASSSLYNEQFF. V and J are TRBV28 and TRBJ2-1; no definite D call. V was pared by 4 bases and J by 3 bases, with 4 bases between. The germline V gene has CDR1 MDHEN and CDR2 SYDVKM. The CDR3 covers 12 residues.

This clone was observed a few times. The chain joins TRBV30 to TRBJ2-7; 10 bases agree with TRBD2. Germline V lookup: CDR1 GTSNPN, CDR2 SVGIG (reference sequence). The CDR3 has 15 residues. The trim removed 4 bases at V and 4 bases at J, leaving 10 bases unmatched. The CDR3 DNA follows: TGTGCCTGGACCCCCCGAGCGGGAGGGATGTACGAGCAGTACTTC. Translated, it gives CAWTPRAGGMYEQYF.

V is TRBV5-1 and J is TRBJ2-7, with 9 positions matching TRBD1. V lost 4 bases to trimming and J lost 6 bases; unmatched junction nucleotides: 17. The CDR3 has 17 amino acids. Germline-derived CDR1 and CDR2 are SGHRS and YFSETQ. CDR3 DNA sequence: TGCGCCAGCAGCCACAAAGACGACCGGGACAGGGAGGGCGAGCAGTACTTC. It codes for CASSHKDDRDREGEQYF.

The CDR3 coding sequence is TGTGCCAGCAGCCAATCATGGCAGAACTACGAGCAGTACTTC. It codes for CASSQSWQNYEQYF. This chain uses TRBV16 with TRBJ2-7; no clear D gene. This CDR3 is built from 14 residues. Germline V gene lookup returns CDR1 KGHSY and CDR2 FQNENV. V was pared by 0 bases and J by 3 bases, with 9 bases between.

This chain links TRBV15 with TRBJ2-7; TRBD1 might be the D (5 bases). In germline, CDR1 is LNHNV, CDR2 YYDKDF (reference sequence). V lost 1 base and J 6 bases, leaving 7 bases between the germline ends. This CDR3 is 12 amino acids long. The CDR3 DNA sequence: TGTGCCACCAGCAGAGCAGGGCTCGAGCAGTACTTC. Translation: CATSRAGLEQYF.

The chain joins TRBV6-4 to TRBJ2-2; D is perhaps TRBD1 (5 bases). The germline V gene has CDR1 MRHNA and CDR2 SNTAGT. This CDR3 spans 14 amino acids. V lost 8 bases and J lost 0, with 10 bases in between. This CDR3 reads CASRTSPNTGELFF. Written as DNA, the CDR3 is TGTGCCAGCCGGACATCGCCGAACACCGGGGAGCTGTTTTTT.

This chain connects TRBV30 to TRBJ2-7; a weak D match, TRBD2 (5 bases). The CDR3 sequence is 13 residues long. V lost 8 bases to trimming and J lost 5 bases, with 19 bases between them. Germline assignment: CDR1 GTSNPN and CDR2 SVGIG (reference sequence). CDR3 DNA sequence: TGTGCCCTGAGTAGGGAATTCGGGAACGAGCAGTACTTC. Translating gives CALSREFGNEQYF.

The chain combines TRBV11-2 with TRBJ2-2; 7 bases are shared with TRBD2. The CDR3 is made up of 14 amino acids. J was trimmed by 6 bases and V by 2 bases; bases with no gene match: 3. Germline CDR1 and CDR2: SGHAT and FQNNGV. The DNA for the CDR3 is TGTGCCAGCAGCTTAAGCGGGATGGCCGGGGAGCTGTTTTTT. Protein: CASSLSGMAGELFF.

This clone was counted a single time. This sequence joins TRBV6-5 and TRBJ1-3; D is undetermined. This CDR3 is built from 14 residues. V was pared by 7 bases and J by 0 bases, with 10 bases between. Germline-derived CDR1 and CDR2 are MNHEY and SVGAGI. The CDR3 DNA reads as TGTGCCAGCAAGAACACCGTCTCTGGAAACACCATATATTTT. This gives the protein CASKNTVSGNTIYF.

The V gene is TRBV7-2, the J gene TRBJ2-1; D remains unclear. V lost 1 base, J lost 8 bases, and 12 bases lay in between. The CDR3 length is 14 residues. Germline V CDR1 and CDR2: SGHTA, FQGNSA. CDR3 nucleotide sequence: TGTGCCAGCAGCTTAGGTGTCCCCTCGGATGAGCAGTTCTTC. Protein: CASSLGVPSDEQFF.